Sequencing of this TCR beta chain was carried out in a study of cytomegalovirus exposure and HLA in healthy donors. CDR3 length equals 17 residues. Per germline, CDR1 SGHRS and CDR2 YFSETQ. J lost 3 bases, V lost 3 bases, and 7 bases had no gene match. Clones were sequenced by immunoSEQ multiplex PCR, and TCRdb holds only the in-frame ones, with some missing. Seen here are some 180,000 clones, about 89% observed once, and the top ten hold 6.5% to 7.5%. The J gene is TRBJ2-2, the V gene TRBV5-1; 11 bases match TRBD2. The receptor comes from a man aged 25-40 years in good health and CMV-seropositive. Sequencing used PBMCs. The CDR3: CASSSTSGRSDTGELFF. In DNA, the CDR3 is TGCGCCAGCAGCTCTACTAGCGGGAGAAGTGACACCGGGGAGCTGTTTTTT.